The clone carrying this T cell receptor beta chain is a singleton in its sample. The data were taken from a study of blood T cell repertoires in COVID-19. Study in general: Acute-phase and convalescent COVID-19 samples originated in the United States, Italy and Spain. From T cells, B-cell-depleted T cells, or PBMCs came the material, which was cDNA or gDNA.

V lost 4 bases to trimming and J lost 7 bases; unmatched junction nucleotides: 8. The CDR3 has 15 residues. Germline V gene sequence: CDR1 MNHEY, CDR2 SMNVEV (reference sequence). This table comes from immunoSEQ multiplex PCR, and its TCRdb copy is limited to in-frame clones, with some not included. Of 75,000 to 95,000 clones listed, approximately 90% are singletons. This TCR was sampled from a man between 60 and 75 years old with acute or convalescent COVID-19. Input material: peripheral blood. The rearrangement uses TRBV27 and TRBJ1-2, with 11 bases matching TRBD1. CDR3 protein: CASSSLGTGGSGYTF. In DNA, the CDR3 is TGTGCCAGCAGTTCCTTGGGGACAGGGGGGAGTGGCTACACCTTC.